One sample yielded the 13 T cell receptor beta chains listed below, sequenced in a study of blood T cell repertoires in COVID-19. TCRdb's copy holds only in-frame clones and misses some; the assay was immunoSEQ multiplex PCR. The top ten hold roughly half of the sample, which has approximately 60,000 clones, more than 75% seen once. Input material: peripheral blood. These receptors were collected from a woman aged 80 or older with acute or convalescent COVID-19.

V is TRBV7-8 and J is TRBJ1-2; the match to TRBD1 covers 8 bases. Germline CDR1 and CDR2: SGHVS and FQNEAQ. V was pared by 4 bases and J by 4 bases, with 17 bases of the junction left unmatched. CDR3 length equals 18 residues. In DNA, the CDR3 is TGTGCCAGCAGCTCCCAAATATACCAGGGGGCCTCTGGCTATGGCTACACCTTC. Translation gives CASSSQIYQGASGYGYTF.

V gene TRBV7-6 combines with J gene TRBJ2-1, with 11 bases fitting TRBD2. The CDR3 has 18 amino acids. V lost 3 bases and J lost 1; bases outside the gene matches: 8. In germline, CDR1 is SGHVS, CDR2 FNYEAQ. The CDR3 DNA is TGTGCCAGCAGCTTGCAAACTAGCGGGAGCCGGTCCTACAATGAGCAGTTCTTC. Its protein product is CASSLQTSGSRSYNEQFF.

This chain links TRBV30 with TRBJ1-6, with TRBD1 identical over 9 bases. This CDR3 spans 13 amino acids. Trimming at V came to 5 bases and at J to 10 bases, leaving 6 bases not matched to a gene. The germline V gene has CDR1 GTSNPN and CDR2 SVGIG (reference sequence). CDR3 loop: CAWGGTGRSPLHF. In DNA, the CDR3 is TGTGCCTGGGGGGGGACAGGGAGGTCACCCCTCCACTTT. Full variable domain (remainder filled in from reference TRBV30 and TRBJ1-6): SQTIHQWPATLVQPVGSPLSLECTVEGTSNPNLYWYRQAAGRGLQLLFYSVGIGQISSEVPQNLSASRPQDRQFILSSKKLLLSDSGFYLCAWGGTGRSPLHFGNGTRLTVT.

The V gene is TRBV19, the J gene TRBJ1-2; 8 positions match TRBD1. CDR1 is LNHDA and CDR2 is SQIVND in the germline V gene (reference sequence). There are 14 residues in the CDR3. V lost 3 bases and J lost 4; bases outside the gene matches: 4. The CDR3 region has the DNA TGTGCCAGTAGTATGGGACAGGCCACCTATGGCTACACCTTC. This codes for CASSMGQATYGYTF.

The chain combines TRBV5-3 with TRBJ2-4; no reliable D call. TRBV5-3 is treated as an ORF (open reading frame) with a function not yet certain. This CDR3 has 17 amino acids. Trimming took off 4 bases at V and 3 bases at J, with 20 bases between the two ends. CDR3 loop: CARSVPASLGVKNIQYF. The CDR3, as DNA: TGTGCCAGAAGCGTCCCGGCTAGTCTCGGAGTCAAAAACATTCAGTACTTC.

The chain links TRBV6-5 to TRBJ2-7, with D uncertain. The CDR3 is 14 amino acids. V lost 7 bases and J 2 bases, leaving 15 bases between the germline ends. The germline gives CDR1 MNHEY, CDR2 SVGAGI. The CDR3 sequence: CASKTGASTYEQYF. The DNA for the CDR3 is TGTGCCAGCAAAACCGGTGCGAGTACCTACGAGCAGTACTTC.

The CDR3 protein is CASSQERRGDEKLFF. The CDR3 nucleotides read TGTGCCAGCAGCCAAGAGCGCAGGGGTGATGAAAAACTGTTTTTT. The chain couples TRBV3-1 (or the pseudogene TRBV3-2) to TRBJ1-4; tentative D call: TRBD1 (6 bases). V was trimmed by 0 bases and J by 6 bases, leaving 11 bases between them. The CDR3 consists of 15 residues. CDR1 and CDR2 (germline): LGHDT, YNNKEL (reference sequence).

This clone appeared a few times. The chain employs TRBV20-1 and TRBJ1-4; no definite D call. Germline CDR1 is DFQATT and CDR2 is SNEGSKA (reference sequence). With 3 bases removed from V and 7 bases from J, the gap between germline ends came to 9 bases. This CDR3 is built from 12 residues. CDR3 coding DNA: TGCAGTGCTAGTCCGTTTTCTGAAAAACTGTTTTTT. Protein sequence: CSASPFSEKLFF.

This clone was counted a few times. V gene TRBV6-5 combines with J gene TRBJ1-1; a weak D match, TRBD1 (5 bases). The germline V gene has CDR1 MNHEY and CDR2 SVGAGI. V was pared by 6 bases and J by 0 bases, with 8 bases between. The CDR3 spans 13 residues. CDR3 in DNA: TGTGCCAGCAGCCAGGGCCTGAACACTGAAGCTTTCTTT. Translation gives CASSQGLNTEAFF.

CDR3 residues: CASSPQREGLFF. The CDR3, as DNA: TGTGCCAGCTCACCTCAGCGGGAGGGGTTGTTCTTC. This rearrangement joins TRBV18 to TRBJ2-1; 10 bases align to TRBD2. Germline loops: CDR1 KGHSH, CDR2 LQKENI. Losses at the gene ends were 3 bases for V and 15 bases for J; bases not matched to a gene: 5. The CDR3 has 12 amino acids. The full variable domain, completed using reference TRBV18 and TRBJ2-1, is NAGVMQNPRHLVRRRGQEARLRCSPMKGHSHVYWYRQLPEEGLKFMVYLQKENIIDESGMPKERFSAEFPKEGPSILRIQQVVRGDSAAYFCASSPQREGLFFGPGTRLTVL.

The DNA for the CDR3 is TGTGCCAGCACCGTGGGGCACCCCTATGGCTACACCTTC. Translating it yields CASTVGHPYGYTF. The chain recombines TRBV2 with TRBJ1-2; a weak D match, TRBD1 (5 bases). V lost 7 bases, J lost 4 bases, and 13 bases lay in between. Germline loops: CDR1 SNHLY, CDR2 FYNNEI. The CDR3 runs to 13 residues. Drawing the rest from reference TRBV2 and TRBJ1-2, the complete variable domain is EPEVTQTPSHQVTQMGQEVILRCVPISNHLYFYWYRQILGQKVEFLVSFYNNEISEKSEIFDDQFSVERPDGSNFTLKIRSTKLEDSAMYFCASTVGHPYGYTFGSGTRLTVV.

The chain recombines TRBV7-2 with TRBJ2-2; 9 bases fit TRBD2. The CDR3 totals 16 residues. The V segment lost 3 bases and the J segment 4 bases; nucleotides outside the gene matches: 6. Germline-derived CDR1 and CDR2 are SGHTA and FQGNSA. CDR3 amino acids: CASSLLVAGVTGELFF. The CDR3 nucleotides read TGTGCCAGCAGCTTGTTAGTAGCGGGAGTCACCGGGGAGCTGTTTTTT. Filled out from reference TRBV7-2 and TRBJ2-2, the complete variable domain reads GAGVSQSPSNKVTEKGKDVELRCDPISGHTALYWYRQSLGQGLEFLIYFQGNSAPDKSGLPSDRFSAERTGGSVSTLTIQRTQQEDSAVYLCASSLLVAGVTGELFFGEGSRLTVL.

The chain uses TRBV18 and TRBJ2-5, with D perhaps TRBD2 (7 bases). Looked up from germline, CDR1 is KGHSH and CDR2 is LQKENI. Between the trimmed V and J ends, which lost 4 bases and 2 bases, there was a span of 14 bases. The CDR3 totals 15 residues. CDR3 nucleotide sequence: TGTGCCAGCTCACGGACGGGGGGCACGCAAGAGACCCAGTACTTC. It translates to CASSRTGGTQETQYF.